Listed below are T cell receptor beta chains from one sample, sequenced in a study of blood T cell repertoires in COVID-19. Sequenced by immunoSEQ multiplex PCR; TCRdb stores in-frame clones only, minus some. The data contain 200,000 to 300,000 clones, about 89% of them singletons. The sample comprised peripheral blood. These receptors came from a man between 35 and 55 years old who had recovered from COVID-19. CDR3s include the opening cysteine and the closing phenylalanine or tryptophan. Each record gives: V gene, D gene, J gene, clone size, CDR3 protein, CDR3 DNA. D genes are given only for firm matches. Only part of the rows carry a size: once, few, many, or a class if the clone is expanded.

V: TRBV5-4; D: TRBD2; J: TRBJ2-7; size: once; CDR3: CASSYSMGGGNPYEQYF; DNA: TGTGCCAGCAGCTATAGCATGGGCGGGGGGAATCCCTACGAGCAGTACTTC
V: TRBV19; D: -; J: TRBJ2-1; size: -; CDR3: CASSPSGLSYNEQFF; DNA: TGTGCCAGTAGTCCCTCGGGATTATCCTACAATGAGCAGTTCTTC
V: TRBV12-3/TRBV12-4; D: -; J: TRBJ1-4; size: few; CDR3: CASSGGGEKLFF; DNA: TGTGCCAGCAGCGGCGGGGGGGAAAAACTGTTTTTT
V: TRBV7-2; D: TRBD1; J: TRBJ1-1; size: many; CDR3: CASSIQQGTVYQAFF; DNA: TGTGCCAGCAGCATTCAACAGGGGACGGTCTACCAAGCTTTCTTT
V: TRBV10-3; D: -; J: TRBJ2-3; size: -; CDR3: CAISESGLSTDTQYF; DNA: TGTGCCATCAGTGAGTCGGGGCTAAGCACAGATACGCAGTATTTT
V: TRBV2; D: -; J: TRBJ1-5; size: -; CDR3: CASRPGRQPNQPQHF; DNA: TGTGCCAGCCGGCCGGGCAGACAGCCTAATCAGCCCCAGCATTTT
V: TRBV12-3/TRBV12-4; D: -; J: TRBJ1-2; size: -; CDR3: CASSLAAGTQGF; DNA: TGTGCCAGCAGTCTTGCAGCCGGGACTCAGGGCTTC
V: TRBV28; D: -; J: TRBJ1-1; size: -; CDR3: CASSFLQGVGTEAFF; DNA: TGTGCCAGCAGTTTTCTGCAGGGTGTGGGCACTGAAGCTTTCTTT
V: TRBV7-9; D: -; J: TRBJ2-3; size: -; CDR3: CASSEGRAFTDTQYF; DNA: TGTGCCAGCTCCGAGGGCAGAGCCTTCACAGATACGCAGTATTTT
V: TRBV7-9; D: -; J: TRBJ2-1; size: -; CDR3: CASSLANAGEQFF; DNA: TGTGCCAGCAGCTTAGCGAACGCGGGTGAGCAGTTCTTC
V: TRBV6-2/TRBV6-3; D: TRBD1; J: TRBJ2-7; size: once; CDR3: CASSYFIGTGPYEQYF; DNA: TGTGCCAGCAGTTACTTCATTGGGACAGGGCCTTACGAGCAGTACTTC
V: TRBV29-1; D: -; J: TRBJ2-1; size: -; CDR3: CSVDELKYNEQFF; DNA: TGCAGCGTTGACGAGTTGAAGTACAATGAGCAGTTCTTC
V: TRBV7-8; D: TRBD2; J: TRBJ2-3; size: -; CDR3: CATSPRLAGEATDTQYF; DNA: TGTGCCACCTCCCCTCGACTAGCGGGAGAGGCGACAGATACGCAGTATTTT
V: TRBV9; D: -; J: TRBJ2-1; size: -; CDR3: CASSGTNAGGAYNEQFF; DNA: TGTGCCAGCAGCGGAACTAACGCGGGCGGGGCTTATAATGAGCAGTTCTTC
V: TRBV19; D: TRBD1; J: TRBJ1-5; size: -; CDR3: CASSIRGTQPQHF; DNA: TGTGCCAGTAGTATCAGGGGGACTCAACCCCAGCATTTT
V: TRBV3-1/TRBV3-2; D: -; J: TRBJ1-2; size: -; CDR3: CASSPNLDRFHNYGYTF; DNA: TGTGCCAGCAGCCCCAACCTGGACAGATTTCATAACTATGGCTACACCTTC
V: TRBV10-3; D: -; J: TRBJ1-4; size: -; CDR3: CATTRDSLGRRDEKLFF; DNA: TGTGCCACGACAAGAGACAGCCTAGGCCGGAGAGATGAAAAACTGTTTTTT
V: TRBV2; D: TRBD1; J: TRBJ2-7; size: -; CDR3: CASMRQGTSYEQYF; DNA: TGTGCCAGCATGAGACAGGGAACCTCCTACGAGCAGTACTTC